A single sample gave rise to the 28 T cell receptor beta chains below, sequenced in a study of blood T cell repertoires in COVID-19. Libraries were prepared by immunoSEQ multiplex PCR; TCRdb keeps only in-frame clonotypes and omits some of them. The repertoire includes some 300,000 clones, nearly 90% of them detected once, and approximately 2% sits in the top ten. The sequenced sample was peripheral blood. Every receptor here comes from a woman in her 30s with COVID-19, enrolled during active disease.

In this sample, this clone turned up once. The chain has TRBV7-8 and TRBJ1-6; 8 bases are a match to TRBD1. V trimming: 1 base; J trimming: 7 bases; junction bases outside the gene matches: 3. This CDR3 is built from 15 residues. Germline V gives CDR1 SGHVS, CDR2 FQNEAQ. The CDR3 nucleotides read TGTGCCAGCAGCTTAGTTAGACAGGGGAATTCACCCCTCCACTTT. It is translated as CASSLVRQGNSPLHF.

The chain has TRBV5-1 and TRBJ1-2; D may be TRBD1 (6 bases). The CDR3 runs 14 residues. Trimming pared 0 bases from V and 8 bases from J, leaving 14 bases between. Germline CDR1 reads SGHRS; CDR2 reads YFSETQ. CDR3 amino acids: CASSLATGTLGYTF. The CDR3 DNA reads TGCGCCAGCAGCTTGGCTACAGGGACCCTCGGCTACACCTTC.

This clone was counted between two and nine times. The V gene is TRBV5-1, the J gene TRBJ1-1, with unresolved D. V was cut by 1 base and J by 2 bases, with 6 bases left in between. Germline assignment: CDR1 SGHRS and CDR2 YFSETQ. CDR3 length equals 13 residues. The CDR3 coding sequence is TGCGCCAGCAGCTTGTTGGCTAACACTGAAGCTTTCTTT. It is translated as CASSLLANTEAFF.

This chain links TRBV29-1 with TRBJ2-3, with D possibly TRBD1 on 5 matching bases. CDR3 size: 13 residues. V was clipped by 6 bases and J by 1 base, with 11 bases between them. Germline V gene data show CDR1 as SQVTM and CDR2 as ANQGSEA. CDR3 in DNA: TGCAGCGTGCCTCAAGGGGGCACAGATACGCAGTATTTT. Amino acids: CSVPQGGTDTQYF.

The chain is built from TRBV3-1 (or the pseudogene TRBV3-2) and TRBJ1-3, with D maybe TRBD1 (6 bases). Trimming cost V 4 bases and J 3 bases, with 10 bases left between them. The CDR3 runs to 14 residues. Germline V gene sequence: CDR1 LGHDT, CDR2 YNNKEL (reference sequence). The CDR3 region is CASSPRQDGNTIYF. The CDR3 coding sequence is TGTGCCAGCAGCCCCCGACAGGATGGAAACACCATATATTTT.

V and J are TRBV28 and TRBJ1-1, with no clear D. The CDR3 is 14 residues long. From germline, CDR1 is MDHEN and CDR2 SYDVKM. The V gene lost 6 bases and the J gene lost 4 bases, with 15 bases spanning the gap. The CDR3 region is CASSPPSRGTEAFF. The CDR3 nucleotides read TGTGCCAGCAGCCCACCTTCTCGGGGCACTGAAGCTTTCTTT. Full variable domain (outside the CDR3, taken from reference TRBV28 and TRBJ1-1): DVKVTQSSRYLVKRTGEKVFLECVQDMDHENMFWYRQDPGLGLRLIYFSYDVKMKEKGDIPEGYSVSREKKERFSLILESASTNQTSMYLCASSPPSRGTEAFFGQGTRLTVV.

The chain uses TRBV2 and TRBJ1-6; D might be TRBD1 (6 bases). CDR1 is SNHLY and CDR2 is FYNNEI in the germline V gene. V lost 1 base and J 7 bases, leaving 11 bases between the germline ends. This CDR3 contains 15 residues. The CDR3 reads CASSEEQGRNSPLHF. In DNA form, the CDR3 reads TGTGCCAGCAGTGAAGAACAGGGTCGGAATTCACCCCTCCACTTT.

V is TRBV19 and J is TRBJ1-1; no firm D call. Germline V gives CDR1 LNHDA, CDR2 SQIVND (reference sequence). This CDR3 contains 12 residues. V lost 2 bases and J 6 bases, leaving 7 bases between the germline ends. The CDR3 is CASSINFAEAFF. The CDR3 DNA follows: TGTGCCAGTAGTATAAACTTCGCTGAAGCTTTCTTT.

This chain links TRBV4-2 with TRBJ2-3, with TRBD2 identical over 8 bases. This CDR3 has 17 amino acids. Germline-derived CDR1 and CDR2 are LGHNA and YNFKEQ. V dropped 1 base and J dropped 9; count of bases not matched to a gene: 15. The CDR3 protein is CASSQGGMVAGSETQYF. The CDR3 nucleotides read TGTGCCAGCAGCCAAGGAGGAATGGTAGCGGGGTCTGAGACGCAGTATTTT.

The chain recombines TRBV5-4 with TRBJ2-6; possible D gene TRBD2, 6 bases. Trimming took 1 base from V and 1 from J, leaving 12 bases between them. This CDR3 comprises 17 residues. Germline CDR1 SGHNT, CDR2 YYREEE (reference sequence). The CDR3 loop is CASSLTGLPSGANVLTF. The CDR3 DNA follows: TGTGCCAGCAGCTTGACAGGACTACCTTCTGGGGCCAACGTCCTGACTTTC.

The chain couples TRBV2 to TRBJ1-5, with 9 bases fitting TRBD1. This CDR3 has 15 amino acids. The junction had 8 bases not matched to a gene; V was cut back by 8 bases and J by 3 bases. CDR1 and CDR2 (germline): SNHLY, FYNNEI. DNA for the CDR3: TGTGCCAGCCGCGGGGACAGGGATTACAATCAGCCCCAGCATTTT. Its translation: CASRGDRDYNQPQHF.

Concerning this clone: This sample includes further DNA sequences coding for the same CDR3. The V gene is TRBV28, the J gene TRBJ2-5, with D tentatively TRBD2 (6 bases). The CDR3 runs 14 residues. Germline V gene lookup returns CDR1 MDHEN and CDR2 SYDVKM. Trimming stripped 8 bases from V and 1 base from J, with 14 bases between. The CDR3, as DNA: TGTGCCAGCTCGAGTCTGGGGGGCCAAGAGACCCAGTACTTC. It yields the protein CASSSLGGQETQYF.

The V call is TRBV9, the J call TRBJ1-1, with TRBD1 as a possible D gene (5 bases). The CDR3 sequence is 15 residues long. The germline V and J ends were trimmed by 0 bases and 1 base, with 10 bases remaining between them. Germline V CDR1 and CDR2: SGDLS, YYNGEE. DNA of the CDR3: TGTGCCAGCAGCGTAGAGCCGCAGGGGAACACTGAAGCTTTCTTT. Translation gives CASSVEPQGNTEAFF. Using reference TRBV9 and TRBJ1-1 for the parts outside the CDR3, the full variable domain is DSGVTQTPKHLITATGQRVTLRCSPRSGDLSVYWYQQSLDQGLQFLIQYYNGEERAKGNILERFSAQQFPDLHSELNLSSLELGDSALYFCASSVEPQGNTEAFFGQGTRLTVV.

The genes are TRBV10-3 and TRBJ2-7, with a tentative D call TRBD1 (6 bases). Deletions cut 6 bases from V and 0 bases from J, with 12 bases between. Germline assignment: CDR1 ENHRY and CDR2 SYGVKD. The CDR3 covers 14 residues. This chain's CDR3 is CAISRDTVSYEQYF. The DNA of the CDR3 is TGTGCCATCAGCCGGGACACGGTCTCCTACGAGCAGTACTTC.

This chain uses TRBV5-1 with TRBJ2-3; 8 positions match TRBD2. J gave up 4 bases and V 6 bases, and 7 bases lay outside the gene matches. Germline V gives CDR1 SGHRS, CDR2 YFSETQ. The length of the CDR3 is 14 residues. CDR3 amino acids: CASTGGAGADTQYF. The CDR3 DNA is TGCGCCAGCACCGGGGGGGCCGGCGCAGATACGCAGTATTTT. Supplemented by reference TRBV5-1 and TRBJ2-3, the full variable domain reads KAGVTQTPRYLIKTRGQQVTLSCSPISGHRSVSWYQQTPGQGLQFLFEYFSETQRNKGNFPGRFSGRQFSNSRSEMNVSTLELGDSALYLCASTGGAGADTQYFGPGTRLTVL.

J is TRBJ1-3 and V is TRBV19; TRBD1 might be the D (5 bases). The CDR3 covers 14 residues. V lost 6 bases, J lost 1 base, and 10 bases lay in between. Germline V gene lookup returns CDR1 LNHDA and CDR2 SQIVND (reference sequence). This CDR3 is CASSPGTSGNTIYF. CDR3 coding DNA: TGTGCCAGTAGCCCCGGGACTTCTGGAAACACCATATATTTT.

This chain uses TRBV29-1 with TRBJ2-5; 10 bases align to TRBD1. The CDR3 is made up of 12 amino acids. Trimming at V came to 6 bases and at J to 2 bases, leaving 0 bases not matched to a gene. CDR1 is SQVTM, CDR2 ANQGSEA, per germline. CDR3: CSVDRGQETQYF. CDR3 sequence (DNA): TGCAGCGTGGACAGGGGGCAAGAGACCCAGTACTTC.

This chain links TRBV5-5 with TRBJ2-5; 11 bases map to TRBD2. Trimming took 4 bases from V and 9 from J; bases not matched to a gene: 8. Germline CDR1 and CDR2: SGHKS and YYEKEE (reference sequence). The CDR3 sequence is 14 residues long. The CDR3 protein is CASSPTSGERAQYF. For the CDR3, the DNA is TGTGCCAGCAGCCCGACTAGCGGGGAGAGGGCCCAGTACTTC.

J is TRBJ1-1 and V is TRBV27; D gene ambiguous. This CDR3 has 14 residues. Trimming shortened V by 3 bases and J by 7 bases, and 15 bases separated the two germline ends. Germline values: CDR1 MNHEY, CDR2 SMNVEV (reference sequence). In nucleotides, the CDR3 is TGTGCCAGCAGTTTTCGCGGGGTTCGGGGTGAAGCTTTCTTT. Amino acids: CASSFRGVRGEAFF.

V is TRBV15 and J is TRBJ1-4, with D possibly matching TRBD1 (6 bases). The V end lost 5 bases, the J end lost 3 bases, and 16 bases lay between the germline ends. The CDR3 loop spans 16 amino acids. Germline assignment: CDR1 LNHNV and CDR2 YYDKDF (reference sequence). CDR3 sequence reads: CATSSGADSPNEKLFF. CDR3 DNA: TGTGCCACCAGCTCAGGGGCGGACAGCCCTAATGAAAAACTGTTTTTT.

The rearrangement joins TRBV7-9 to TRBJ2-5; 7 nucleotides line up with TRBD1. CDR1 and CDR2 from the germline V gene are SEHNR and FQNEAQ (reference sequence). J was trimmed by 2 bases and V by 10 bases; bases with no gene match: 10. The CDR3 sequence is 14 residues long. The CDR3 loop reads CATGLDREQETQYF. The CDR3 DNA is TGTGCCACCGGCCTCGACAGGGAGCAAGAGACCCAGTACTTC.

The chain combines TRBV28 with TRBJ1-3; D remains unclear. Germline CDR1 and CDR2: MDHEN and SYDVKM. This CDR3 has 13 amino acids. V was clipped by 7 bases and J by 3 bases, with 10 bases between them. The CDR3 sequence: CASTEGNGNTIYF. In nucleotides, the CDR3 is TGTGCCAGCACGGAGGGAAATGGAAACACCATATATTTT.

The chain is built from TRBV7-8 and TRBJ2-7, with 9 bases aligning to TRBD2. Looked up from germline, CDR1 is SGHVS and CDR2 is FQNEAQ. The CDR3 extends over 15 amino acids. The J segment lost 1 base and the V segment lost 4 bases, leaving 5 bases of the junction unmatched. CDR3 loop: CASSSPSGESYEQYV. CDR3 DNA: TGTGCCAGCAGCTCGCCTAGCGGGGAATCCTACGAGCAGTACGTC.

The V call is TRBV21-1, the J call TRBJ1-6; the DNA was not used to check the table's D call, TRBD1. TRBV21-1 is shown as a pseudogene. This CDR3 is built from 15 residues. Here the CDR3 DNA reads TGTGCCAGCAGCCCCACGAGACAGGGACGTTCACCCCTCCACTTT. Its translation is CASSPTRQGRSPLHF.

The V gene is TRBV29-1, the J gene TRBJ2-1, with D unclear. This CDR3 region has 13 residues. Germline V gene lookup returns CDR1 SQVTM and CDR2 ANQGSEA. CDR3 protein: CSARLDSDNEQFF. The CDR3, as DNA: TGCAGTGCCCGACTCGACTCGGACAATGAGCAGTTCTTC.

The chain recombines TRBV5-1 with TRBJ2-3; 8 bases align to TRBD2. CDR1 is SGHRS, CDR2 YFSETQ, per germline. CDR3 size: 16 residues. J was trimmed by 5 bases and V by 2 bases; bases with no gene match: 10. The CDR3 DNA reads TGCGCCAGCAGCTTAAGGGCGGGGGGTCCCCAAGATACGCAGTATTTT. It translates to CASSLRAGGPQDTQYF.

A single count supports this clone. The rearrangement links TRBV6-2 or TRBV6-3 to TRBJ2-1, with D maybe TRBD1 (6 bases). Germline V CDR1 and CDR2: MNHEY, SVGEGT. This CDR3 has 15 residues. Trimming shortened V by 4 bases and J by 6 bases, and 16 bases separated the two germline ends. This chain's CDR3 is CASSSGVIGGNEQFF. CDR3 DNA: TGTGCCAGCAGTTCAGGGGTGATAGGGGGCAATGAGCAGTTCTTC.

This clone was detected once. This chain connects TRBV4-2 to TRBJ1-4; tentative D call: TRBD1 (5 bases). This CDR3 has 15 amino acids. The V gene's germline CDR1 is LGHNA and CDR2 YNFKEQ. V lost 4 bases and J lost 4, with 13 bases in between. The chain's CDR3 is CASSPGRQINEKLFF. The CDR3 DNA reads TGTGCCAGCAGCCCGGGTAGACAGATTAATGAAAAACTGTTTTTT.